This TCR beta chain was identified in a study of Ad26.COV2.S vaccination and SARS-CoV-2 variants. Study-wide findings and caveats: Total T cell responses may have been underestimated by the TCR breadth and depth analyses. After vaccination, reports described spike-specific CD8+ and CD4+ T cell responses as showing substantial breadth. Relative to placebo recipients, vaccine recipients exhibited elevated spike-specific TCR breadth.

TCRdb's copy holds only in-frame clones and misses some; the assay was immunoSEQ multiplex PCR. The sample holds fewer than 150,000 clones, more than 80% seen once. Trimming shortened V by 4 bases and J by 6 bases, and 17 bases separated the two germline ends. CDR3 size: 14 residues. Germline V gene data show CDR1 as SQVTM and CDR2 as ANQGSEA. This clone has a handful of counts. Its antigen is unknown. The TCR was taken from a human donor who had recovered from COVID-19. This sequence joins TRBV29-1 and TRBJ2-3; perhaps D is TRBD1 or TRBD2 (5 bases each). The source was peripheral blood, collected after recovery from COVID-19. CDR3 nucleotides: TGCAGCGTTGGGGGGACCGGGTTTTCGGATACGCAGTATTTT. Residues: CSVGGTGFSDTQYF.